Shown below are 2 T cell receptor beta chains from a single sample sequenced in a study of T cells in Graves' hyperthyroidism and ophthalmopathy (dated by TCRdb to between 2018 and 2020). The library was built by means of multiplex PCR. Sequencing relied on an Illumina HiSeq 2000. Amplification of TCR beta CDR3 regions was carried out from RNA transcripts. For the first round of RT-PCR on the TCR CDR3, the HTBI primer set was used together with the Qiagen OneStep RT-PCR kit. TCRdb ran its own pipeline on the public reads, namely fastp trimming at Q25 and MiXCR clone calling, and kept in-frame beta chains. Here each entry gathers all rows of one CDR3 protein and keeps the most common genes and DNA. For this sample there are 550,000 to 600,000 distinct CDR3 sequences; 14% appear just once. The ten largest account for around 7% of the sample. Sequencing was done on a sample of blood. The receptors derive from a young woman with Graves' ophthalmopathy.

This clonotype came up many times. CDR3 coding DNA: TGTGCCAGCAGCCCCGACTGGGGGGCGCAGTATTTT. The encoded protein is CASSPDWGAQYF. This sequence joins TRBV7-8 and TRBJ2-3, with D possibly matching TRBD2 (6 bases). CDR3 length: 12 amino acids. CDR1 is SGHVS and CDR2 is FQNEAQ in the germline V gene. With 5 bases removed from V and 10 bases from J, the gap between germline ends came to 13 bases.

There are many counts of this clonotype. This chain connects TRBV5-1 to TRBJ1-1; TRBD1 matches 8 bases. Germline lookup yields CDR1 SGHRS and CDR2 YFSETQ. The CDR3 covers 14 residues. V lost 2 bases to trimming and J lost 7 bases; unmatched junction nucleotides: 7. The CDR3 here is CASSFQGAQVEAFF. The CDR3 region has the DNA TGCGCCAGCAGCTTCCAGGGGGCGCAGGTTGAAGCTTTCTTT. The variable domain in full, completed from reference TRBV5-1 and TRBJ1-1, reads KAGVTQTPRYLIKTRGQQVTLSCSPISGHRSVSWYQQTPGQGLQFLFEYFSETQRNKGNFPGRFSGRQFSNSRSEMNVSTLELGDSALYLCASSFQGAQVEAFFGQGTRLTVV.